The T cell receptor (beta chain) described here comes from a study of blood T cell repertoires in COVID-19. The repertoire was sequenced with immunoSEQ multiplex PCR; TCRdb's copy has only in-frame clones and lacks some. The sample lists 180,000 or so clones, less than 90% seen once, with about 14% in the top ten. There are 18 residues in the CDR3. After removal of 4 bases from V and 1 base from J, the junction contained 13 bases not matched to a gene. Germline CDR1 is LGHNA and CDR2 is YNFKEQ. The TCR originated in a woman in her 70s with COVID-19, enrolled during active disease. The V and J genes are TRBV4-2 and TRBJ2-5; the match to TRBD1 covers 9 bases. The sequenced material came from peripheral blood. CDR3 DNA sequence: TGTGCCAGCAGCCCGTCCAGCCGGGACAGGGAGTTCCAAGAGACCCAGTACTTC. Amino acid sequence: CASSPSSRDREFQETQYF.